The clone carrying this T cell receptor (beta chain) was picked up many times. There were TCR beta CDR3 regions amplified from RNA transcripts. A set of HTBI primers served as the primers for a first-round RT-PCR of the TCR CDR3. In TCRdb, the multiplex PCR reads were re-called with MiXCR into one record per CDR3 protein. Seen here are approximately 600,000 distinct CDR3 sequences, 14% to 15% observed once, and the top ten hold over 3.5%. Orbital computed tomography, thyroid ultrasound, serum thyroxine and TRAb, and clinical symptoms together informed the diagnoses. Germline assignment: CDR1 SGHRS and CDR2 YFSETQ. The CDR3 has 13 residues. Trimming pared 2 bases from V and 5 bases from J, leaving 11 bases between. The sample comes from a study of T cells in Graves' hyperthyroidism and ophthalmopathy.

The receptor was isolated from a woman between 40 and 55 years old with Graves' ophthalmopathy. The sequenced sample consisted of blood. This chain uses TRBV5-1 with TRBJ2-7; the D is unclear. CDR3: CASSFSSGNEQYF. The CDR3 nucleotides read TGCGCCAGCAGCTTCTCTAGTGGGAACGAGCAGTACTTC. Full variable domain (missing parts from reference TRBV5-1 and TRBJ2-7): KAGVTQTPRYLIKTRGQQVTLSCSPISGHRSVSWYQQTPGQGLQFLFEYFSETQRNKGNFPGRFSGRQFSNSRSEMNVSTLELGDSALYLCASSFSSGNEQYFGPGTRLTVT.